This is a list of T cell receptor beta chains from one sample in a study of T-cell memory formation after mild COVID-19. Via MiXCR, TCRdb re-called the 5' RACE reads, giving one row per CDR3 protein. The table records over 50,000 distinct CDR3 sequences, 9.3% of them present only once. Source material: PBMCs or a T cell subset sorted from them (not recorded which). The source of these receptors is an adult woman who had mild COVID-19 (a few samples of this study predate the infection). Cell type and time point are not known. Each CDR3 is given with its conserved first and last residue. Clone size, where shown, is once, few, many, or a class for clones that have expanded.

cdr3_length,v_call,clone_size,j_call,cdr3_aa
15,TRBV5-1,many,TRBJ2-2,CASSLQGVGTGELFF
16,TRBV3-1,NA,TRBJ2-5,CASSAPTSGRVETQYF
14,TRBV30,NA,TRBJ1-4,CALLDRALHEKLFF
17,TRBV12-3/TRBV12-4,NA,TRBJ1-4,CASSFGGGGERGEKLFF
17,TRBV27,few,TRBJ2-7,CASSRTRTSGDSYEQYF
15,TRBV4-2,many,TRBJ2-3,CASSQAVLPTDTQYF
12,TRBV20-1,few,TRBJ2-5,CSAPTLQETQYF
12,TRBV6-5,NA,TRBJ2-1,CASSSPGGEQFF
12,TRBV29-1,NA,TRBJ2-5,CSVGRGSETQYF
14,TRBV9,few,TRBJ2-1,CASSVASNHNEQFF
14,TRBV3-1,many,TRBJ2-5,CASSLPGGFETQYF
11,TRBV24-1,few,TRBJ2-5,CATSDLETQYF
19,TRBV4-1,NA,TRBJ2-5,CASSQDPMTSGGARETQYF
15,TRBV2,NA,TRBJ2-5,CASTGKRNPGVTQYF
15,TRBV12-3/TRBV12-4,few,TRBJ2-3,CASSWSGDSGDTQYF
15,TRBV20-1,many,TRBJ2-1,CSARRRQGAIGEQFF
14,TRBV20-1,many,TRBJ2-1,CSASVLLGSGEQFF
15,TRBV5-1,many,TRBJ2-3,CASSLGQARTDTQYF
15,TRBV3-1,NA,TRBJ2-1,CASSQEPAAANEQFF
12,TRBV29-1,many,TRBJ2-7,CSAGTGTYEQYF
16,TRBV7-8,NA,TRBJ1-2,CASSSLQGRANYGYTF
14,TRBV7-9,NA,TRBJ1-1,CASSSFGGDTEAFF
17,TRBV15,NA,TRBJ1-5,CATSSSLRQGSNQPQHF
13,TRBV30,few,TRBJ1-1,CASNRGLNTEAFF
15,TRBV6-5,medium-sized,TRBJ2-7,CATRRGEENSYEQYF
14,TRBV6-2/TRBV6-3,NA,TRBJ1-5,CASRAGQEYQPQHF
15,TRBV20-1,few,TRBJ2-3,CSARNLAGGGDTQYF
13,TRBV20-1,many,TRBJ2-7,CSAKAGGPYEQYF
14,TRBV4-1,few,TRBJ2-2,CASSIQVNTGELFF
16,TRBV24-1,few,TRBJ1-3,CATSDHRGGAGNTIYF
13,TRBV29-1,NA,TRBJ2-5,CSAETDRRETQYF
14,TRBV6-1,few,TRBJ2-1,CATYRDRGGGEQFF
17,TRBV5-5,many,TRBJ2-5,CASSLGPGTGFQETQYF
15,TRBV5-6,few,TRBJ2-7,CASSARLAGDSEQYF
16,TRBV12-3/TRBV12-4,NA,TRBJ2-5,CASSPSGAGVKETQYF
14,TRBV9,few,TRBJ2-7,CASSVVPGDYEQYF
16,TRBV5-6,NA,TRBJ1-3,CASSLIDGFSGNTIYF
15,TRBV11-1,few,TRBJ1-1,CASSSRAGQGTEAFF
11,TRBV20-1,many,TRBJ2-1,CSAQGPRVEFF
17,TRBV5-6,few,TRBJ1-2,CASRRIRDTLHLYGYTF
14,TRBV12-3/TRBV12-4,many,TRBJ2-5,CASSFGGATETQYF
16,TRBV12-3/TRBV12-4,many,TRBJ2-3,CASSLLAGSNTDTQYF
12,TRBV15,NA,TRBJ2-2,CATRWDTGELFF
15,TRBV4-1,NA,TRBJ2-1,CASSQERGPYNEQFF
14,TRBV2,NA,TRBJ1-5,CASSDRPSNQPQHF
14,TRBV5-1,medium-sized,TRBJ1-6,CASSSGRDNSPLHF
16,TRBV5-1,few,TRBJ1-2,CASSVDRRPANYGYTF
14,TRBV18,NA,TRBJ1-1,CASSPRGENTEAFF
16,TRBV12-3/TRBV12-4,NA,TRBJ1-1,CASSFGGSMGNGGAFF